The 30 T cell receptor beta chains given below trace back to one sample, sequenced in a study of cytomegalovirus exposure and HLA in healthy donors. The PCR used 60 Vbeta and 13 Jbeta primers. Clones were read by immunoSEQ multiplex PCR, and TCRdb kept only the in-frame ones, dropping some. This sample's clone table lists about 59,000 clones. Sequencing was carried out using PBMCs. These TCRs come from a man younger than 45 in good health and CMV-seropositive.

The chain couples TRBV27 to TRBJ2-1; 9 bases line up with TRBD1. Trimming took 5 bases from V and 2 from J; bases not matched to a gene: 4. The CDR3 consists of 15 residues. CDR1 and CDR2 from the germline V gene are MNHEY and SMNVEV (reference sequence). As DNA, the CDR3 is TGTGCCAGCAGTCAACAGGGGGCGACCTACAATGAGCAGTTCTTC. Protein: CASSQQGATYNEQFF.

The rearrangement uses TRBV6-1 and TRBJ2-1; 7 bases map to TRBD2. Germline V gene data show CDR1 as MNHNS and CDR2 as SASEGT. V was clipped by 5 bases and J by 2 bases; unmatched bases: 6. This CDR3 contains 15 residues. The CDR3 region is CASSRLADPYNEQFF. Here the CDR3 DNA reads TGTGCCAGCAGTAGACTAGCAGACCCCTACAATGAGCAGTTCTTC.

This rearrangement joins TRBV5-1 to TRBJ2-3; the D gene is possibly TRBD1 (6 bases). The CDR3 contains 15 residues. From germline, CDR1 is SGHRS and CDR2 YFSETQ. V lost 4 bases and J lost 4, with 16 bases in between. In DNA form, the CDR3 reads TGCGCCAGCAGCGCCTTCCAGGGGCGGGCAGATACGCAGTATTTT. Amino acid sequence: CASSAFQGRADTQYF.

The V gene is TRBV6-1, the J gene TRBJ1-5, with TRBD1 identical over 9 bases. Looked up from germline, CDR1 is MNHNS and CDR2 is SASEGT. With 2 bases clipped from V and 6 bases from J, the junction kept 2 bases outside the gene matches. The CDR3 extends over 14 amino acids. The CDR3 spells CASSEYRGRQPQHF. Written as DNA, the CDR3 is TGTGCCAGCAGTGAATACAGGGGGCGTCAGCCCCAGCATTTT.

The chain joins TRBV5-8 to TRBJ1-2; D remains unclear. CDR3 length: 10 residues. V lost 1 base to trimming and J lost 8 bases, with 3 bases between them. Germline CDR1 SGHTS, CDR2 YDEGEE. CDR3 residues: CASSLLGYTF. The CDR3 region has the DNA TGTGCCAGCAGCTTGCTAGGCTACACCTTC.

The chain joins TRBV14 to TRBJ2-2; 10 nucleotides line up with TRBD1. The junction had 12 bases not matched to a gene; V was cut back by 1 base and J by 1 base. The CDR3 length is 20 residues. The germline V gene encodes CDR1 SGHDN and CDR2 FVKESK. The CDR3 nucleotides are TGTGCCAGCAGCCAAGGGCGGAGGGACAGGGGAGGGGGGAACACCGGGGAGCTGTTTTTT. It yields the protein CASSQGRRDRGGGNTGELFF. The full variable domain, with the rest looked up from reference TRBV14 and TRBJ2-2, is EAGVTQFPSHSVIEKGQTVTLRCDPISGHDNLYWYRRVMGKEIKFLLHFVKESKQDESGMPNNRFLAERTGGTYSTLKVQPAELEDSGVYFCASSQGRRDRGGGNTGELFFGEGSRLTVL.

The V gene is TRBV6-1, the J gene TRBJ2-1; TRBD1 might be the D (7 bases). V was trimmed by 10 bases and J by 4 bases, leaving 20 bases between them. This CDR3 contains 15 residues. CDR1 is MNHNS, CDR2 SASEGT, per germline. The CDR3 region is CATCLNQGGYNEQFF. The DNA of the CDR3 is TGTGCCACCTGTCTTAACCAGGGGGGTTACAATGAGCAGTTCTTC.

This chain connects TRBV19 to TRBJ1-5, with D possibly being TRBD1 (6 bases). This CDR3 has 14 amino acids. Germline values: CDR1 LNHDA, CDR2 SQIVND (reference sequence). The V gene lost 8 bases and the J gene lost 4 bases, with 15 bases spanning the gap. In DNA form, the CDR3 reads TGTGCCAGTGGGGGTTGGGGGCGGAATCAGCCCCAGCATTTT. Amino acids: CASGGWGRNQPQHF.

The genes are TRBV7-8 and TRBJ2-5; TRBD1 might be the D (5 bases). Looked up from germline, CDR1 is SGHVS and CDR2 is FQNEAQ. This CDR3 is built from 14 residues. V was clipped by 5 bases and J by 2 bases, with 12 bases between them. The CDR3 region has the DNA TGTGCCAGCAGCAAGCGACAGCCTCAAGAGACCCAGTACTTC. The encoded protein is CASSKRQPQETQYF.

Written as DNA, the CDR3 is TGCGCCAGCAGCTTGGAGGACAGGGACCCTATGAACACTGAAGCTTTCTTT. Protein sequence: CASSLEDRDPMNTEAFF. The V gene is TRBV5-1, the J gene TRBJ1-1; 8 bases map to TRBD1. The CDR3 contains 17 residues. The trim removed 0 bases at V and 0 bases at J, leaving 7 bases unmatched. Germline V gene sequence: CDR1 SGHRS, CDR2 YFSETQ.

CDR3 in DNA: TGTGCCAGTAGTATCGCAGGGGACTACGAGCAGTACTTC. Its protein product is CASSIAGDYEQYF. This chain connects TRBV19 to TRBJ2-7; TRBD1 might be the D (6 bases). The V end was cut by 3 bases, the J end by 3 bases, with 9 bases between. Germline CDR1 is LNHDA and CDR2 is SQIVND (reference sequence). The CDR3 loop spans 13 amino acids.

This sequence joins TRBV11-3 and TRBJ2-1; 10 positions match TRBD2. V lost 5 bases to trimming and J lost 5 bases; unmatched junction nucleotides: 6. This CDR3 has 15 residues. CDR1 and CDR2 from the germline V gene are SGHNT and YENEEA. The CDR3 sequence is CASSPGTSVDNEQFF. The CDR3 region has the DNA TGTGCCAGCAGCCCCGGGACTAGCGTCGACAATGAGCAGTTCTTC.

The chain uses TRBV27 and TRBJ2-1; 7 nucleotides match TRBD1. Looked up from germline, CDR1 is MNHEY and CDR2 is SMNVEV (reference sequence). Trimming took 5 bases from V and 5 from J; bases not matched to a gene: 12. This CDR3 region has 16 residues. CDR3 loop: CASSTRQGPFDNEQFF. CDR3 nucleotides: TGTGCCAGCAGTACTCGACAGGGCCCCTTTGACAATGAGCAGTTCTTC.

About this clone: At one end the junction does not follow the germline gene, possibly because of a read error. This chain connects TRBV29-1 to TRBJ2-1; 9 positions agree with TRBD2. CDR3 size: 11 residues. The germline V gene encodes CDR1 SQVTM and CDR2 ANQGSEA. In nucleotides, the CDR3 is TGCAGCGTTGAAGAGGGACTAGCCGTTGTCTTC. Its translation is CSVEEGLAVVF.

The rearrangement joins TRBV15 to TRBJ1-5; 7 bases align to TRBD1. Losses at the gene ends were 8 bases for V and 2 bases for J; bases not matched to a gene: 9. The CDR3 is 15 amino acids. CDR1 and CDR2 (germline): LNHNV, YYDKDF (reference sequence). The DNA for the CDR3 is TGTGCCACCGAACCCGGGACAGTAGGCAATCAGCCCCAGCATTTT. Its translation is CATEPGTVGNQPQHF.

J is TRBJ2-2 and V is TRBV4-2; the D is unclear. Looked up from germline, CDR1 is LGHNA and CDR2 is YNFKEQ. There are 14 residues in the CDR3. V dropped 1 base and J dropped 1 base, with 4 bases sitting between them. The CDR3: CASSQVKNTGELFF. The CDR3 DNA reads TGTGCCAGCAGCCAAGTAAAGAACACCGGGGAGCTGTTTTTT.

The chain carries TRBV5-1 and TRBJ2-2, with D perhaps matching TRBD2 (5 bases). Germline lookup yields CDR1 SGHRS and CDR2 YFSETQ. Trimming took 4 bases from V and 5 from J, leaving 9 bases between them. The CDR3 is made up of 13 amino acids. The CDR3 region has the DNA TGCGCCAGCAGCCCGTCGGGAACCGGGGAGCTGTTTTTT. Amino acid sequence: CASSPSGTGELFF.

V is TRBV4-1 and J is TRBJ2-7; D is perhaps TRBD2 (6 bases). The V and J ends lost 4 bases and 2 bases respectively, with 15 bases between them. CDR3 size: 15 residues. Germline values: CDR1 MGHRA, CDR2 YSYEKL. The CDR3 protein is CASSPSGTFAYEQYF. The CDR3 DNA reads as TGCGCCAGCAGCCCGTCCGGGACTTTTGCCTACGAGCAGTACTTC.

The chain recombines TRBV6-5 with TRBJ1-2; 8 nucleotides align to TRBD1. CDR1 is MNHEY, CDR2 SVGAGI, per germline. Unmatched junction bases numbered 10, after V lost 5 bases and J lost 5 bases. The CDR3 totals 15 residues. CDR3 sequence: CASSNHNRGDYGYTF. CDR3 sequence (DNA): TGTGCCAGCAGTAACCATAACAGGGGGGATTATGGCTACACCTTC.

This chain links TRBV28 with TRBJ2-7; tentative D call: TRBD2 (5 bases). The CDR3 length is 14 residues. V was cut by 6 bases and J by 0 bases, with 12 bases left in between. Germline V CDR1 and CDR2: MDHEN, SYDVKM. CDR3 sequence: CASSRVGGSYEQYF. The CDR3 region has the DNA TGTGCCAGCAGCCGAGTCGGAGGCTCCTACGAGCAGTACTTC.

The rearrangement uses TRBV11-3 and TRBJ2-5, with 7 bases that match TRBD1. J was trimmed by 3 bases and V by 3 bases; bases with no gene match: 4. Per germline, CDR1 SGHNT and CDR2 YENEEA. The CDR3 has 14 amino acids. Here the CDR3 reads CASSLGQGEETQYF. In nucleotides, the CDR3 is TGTGCCAGCAGCTTGGGGCAGGGGGAAGAGACCCAGTACTTC.

The rearrangement uses TRBV6-6 and TRBJ1-2, with no clear D. The CDR3 spans 13 residues. V was clipped by 10 bases and J by 1 base, with 13 bases between them. Looked up from germline, CDR1 is MNHNY and CDR2 is SVGAGI (reference sequence). The CDR3 bases are TGTGCCACCACAGAAAACCTTAACTATGGCTACACCTTC. It encodes CATTENLNYGYTF.

This chain links TRBV30 with TRBJ1-2; D not resolved. V lost 2 bases to trimming and J lost 4 bases, with 14 bases between them. Germline loops: CDR1 GTSNPN, CDR2 SVGIG (reference sequence). The length of the CDR3 is 14 residues. The CDR3: CAWSTRVRGYGYTF. The CDR3 region has the DNA TGTGCCTGGAGTACACGGGTCCGAGGCTATGGCTACACCTTC. The full variable domain, its missing parts supplied by reference TRBV30 and TRBJ1-2, is SQTIHQWPATLVQPVGSPLSLECTVEGTSNPNLYWYRQAAGRGLQLLFYSVGIGQISSEVPQNLSASRPQDRQFILSSKKLLLSDSGFYLCAWSTRVRGYGYTFGSGTRLTVV.

J is TRBJ2-1 and V is TRBV6-5; 7 bases are a match to TRBD2. The J segment lost 5 bases and the V segment lost 4 bases, leaving 2 bases of the junction unmatched. CDR1 is MNHEY and CDR2 is SVGAGI in the germline V gene. The CDR3 has 13 amino acids. The CDR3 DNA follows: TGTGCCAGCAGTTGGGGGGGGGACAATGAGCAGTTCTTC. This gives the protein CASSWGGDNEQFF.

Points on this clone: The junction shows a germline mismatch at one end, possibly a read error. The genes are TRBV7-7 and TRBJ2-5, with a possible D match to TRBD2 (5 bases). Germline lookup yields CDR1 SSHAT and CDR2 FNYEAQ (reference sequence). This CDR3 contains 15 residues. In DNA form, the CDR3 reads TGTGCTAGCAGCAGGACCCCCGGGGATCAAGAGACCCAGTACTTC. Protein sequence: CASSRTPGDQETQYF. The full variable domain, with the rest looked up from reference TRBV7-7 and TRBJ2-5, is GAGVSQSPRYKVTKRGQDVTLRCDPISSHATLYWYQQALGQGPEFLTYFNYEAQPDKSGLPSDRFSAERPEGSISTLTIQRTEQRDSAMYRCASSRTPGDQETQYFGPGTRLLVL.

This chain connects TRBV19 to TRBJ1-1, with TRBD1 identical over 7 bases. After removal of 6 bases from V and 1 base from J, the junction contained 2 bases not matched to a gene. Germline loops: CDR1 LNHDA, CDR2 SQIVND (reference sequence). The CDR3 has 13 amino acids. The CDR3 loop is CASRRQGNTEAFF. The CDR3 bases are TGTGCCAGTAGGAGACAGGGGAACACTGAAGCTTTCTTT.

V gene TRBV7-9 combines with J gene TRBJ2-7; unclear D gene. From germline, CDR1 is SEHNR and CDR2 FQNEAQ (reference sequence). Between the trimmed V and J ends, which lost 4 bases and 2 bases, there was a span of 12 bases. The CDR3 sequence is 14 residues long. The CDR3 loop is CASSSSAETYEQYF. The CDR3 DNA reads TGTGCCAGCAGCTCCAGCGCGGAGACCTACGAGCAGTACTTC. The full variable domain, completed using reference TRBV7-9 and TRBJ2-7, is DTGVSQNPRHKITKRGQNVTFRCDPISEHNRLYWYRQTLGQGPEFLTYFQNEAQLEKSRLLSDRFSAERPKGSFSTLEIQRTEQGDSAMYLCASSSSAETYEQYFGPGTRLTVT.

This chain connects TRBV6-4 to TRBJ2-3, with unresolved D. Per germline, CDR1 MRHNA and CDR2 SNTAGT. The CDR3 sequence is 13 residues long. The V gene lost 3 bases and the J gene lost 1 base, with 5 bases spanning the gap. This CDR3 is CASSESGTDTQYF. The CDR3 nucleotides read TGTGCCAGCAGTGAGTCAGGCACAGATACGCAGTATTTT.

CDR3 bases: TGTGCCAGCAGCACATGGGCGGGGGACGAAAAACTGTTTTTT. Its translation: CASSTWAGDEKLFF. This rearrangement joins TRBV21-1 to TRBJ1-4. TRBV21-1 is a pseudogene locus. The CDR3 is 14 amino acids.

V usage is TRBV7-3 and J usage is TRBJ2-3; 7 bases agree with TRBD1. V lost 5 bases to trimming and J lost 10 bases; unmatched junction nucleotides: 12. CDR1 is SGHTA, CDR2 FQGTGA, per germline. CDR3 length: 14 residues. DNA of the CDR3: TGTGCCAGCAGCCCCGCAACAGGGGCAGGGGCGCAGTATTTT. Its translation is CASSPATGAGAQYF.